The source of this TCR beta chain is a study of beta chain features in type 1 diabetes. For the study at large: The study examined 107,917,701 sorted cells across all samples.

Expressed TCRB transcripts got sequenced, as all isolated RNA was reverse transcribed. The table came from immunoSEQ multiplex PCR; TCRdb's copy has only in-frame clones and leaves some out. The table lists a few hundred thousand clones, about 10% of them singletons, with approximately 0.55% in the top ten. This clone was picked up a small number of times. Antigen: not known. Findings and limits, study-wide: TCRB CDR3s from Type 1 diabetes patients were moderately but significantly shorter in all four CD4+ subsets.

Sequenced: central memory CD4+ T cells from blood. This receptor was identified in a young man with type 1 diabetes.

CDR3 DNA sequence: TGTGCCAGCAGTTCGACAGGTAGCAATCAGCCCCAGCATTTT. Protein sequence: CASSSTGSNQPQHF. The genes are TRBV28 and TRBJ1-5; D may be TRBD1 (6 bases). The CDR3 length is 14 residues. Germline CDR1 and CDR2: MDHEN and SYDVKM. V gave up 4 bases and J gave up 0 bases, with 7 bases separating them. Supplemented by reference TRBV28 and TRBJ1-5, the full variable domain reads DVKVTQSSRYLVKRTGEKVFLECVQDMDHENMFWYRQDPGLGLRLIYFSYDVKMKEKGDIPEGYSVSREKKERFSLILESASTNQTSMYLCASSSTGSNQPQHFGDGTRLSIL.